The 16 T cell receptor beta chains reported below all come from one sample, sequenced in a study of CD8 T cells in Susac syndrome. Reverse transcription of about 0.45 to 1 ug RNA was performed with random hexamers. One entry per CDR3 protein, called by TCRdb with MiXCR from the immunoSEQ multiplex PCR reads. Of about 180,000 distinct CDR3 sequences listed, 90% to 97% are singletons. The sample comprised CD4+ T cells from PBMCs. These receptors came from a human donor with multiple sclerosis.

The chain joins TRBV3-1 to TRBJ2-7; 7 nucleotides line up with TRBD1. The ends lost 4 bases at V and 6 bases at J; junction bases unmatched: 6. Germline CDR1 LGHDT, CDR2 YNNKEL (reference sequence). The CDR3 totals 13 residues. The CDR3 sequence: CASSRQGYSEQYF. In nucleotides, the CDR3 is TGTGCCAGCAGCCGACAGGGCTACTCCGAGCAGTACTTC.

The chain employs TRBV12-3 or TRBV12-4 and TRBJ2-1; 8 bases agree with TRBD2. This CDR3 contains 18 residues. V was pared by 6 bases and J by 0 bases, with 13 bases of the junction left unmatched. The CDR3 nucleotides read TGTGCCAGCAGCCCAACACCGGGACTAGAAAGCTCCTACAATGAGCAGTTCTTC. Translating it yields CASSPTPGLESSYNEQFF.

The chain employs TRBV20-1 and TRBJ1-5, with 7 nucleotides matching TRBD1. The J segment lost 2 bases and the V segment lost 8 bases, leaving 21 bases of the junction unmatched. The CDR3 sequence is 18 residues long. The V gene's germline CDR1 is DFQATT and CDR2 SNEGSKA (reference sequence). The CDR3 sequence is CSLSGGKGQGVGNQPQHF. As DNA, the CDR3 is TGCAGTCTTTCTGGAGGGAAAGGGCAGGGGGTAGGCAATCAGCCCCAGCATTTT.

This chain uses TRBV20-1 with TRBJ2-3, with D unresolved. V was pared by 1 base and J by 6 bases, with 5 bases between. The CDR3 spans 11 residues. Germline CDR1 is DFQATT and CDR2 is SNEGSKA (reference sequence). This chain's CDR3 is CSARVVDTQYF. The CDR3 nucleotides read TGCAGTGCTAGAGTGGTGGATACGCAGTATTTT.

This clonotype was seen a single time. The V gene is TRBV29-1, the J gene TRBJ2-7; D is unclear. Germline lookup yields CDR1 SQVTM and CDR2 ANQGSEA. This CDR3 is built from 12 residues. V was shortened by 4 bases and J by 7 bases, with 14 bases between the two germline ends. CDR3 DNA: TGCAGCGTTGTTGGGGAAACATTGGAGCAGTACTTC. It is translated as CSVVGETLEQYF.

The chain links TRBV30 to TRBJ2-3, with D perhaps matching TRBD2 (6 bases). The CDR3 runs to 15 residues. Germline CDR1 and CDR2: GTSNPN and SVGIG (reference sequence). The ends were cut back, 3 bases at V and 2 bases at J, with 15 bases in the middle. The CDR3 here is CAWRGPGLFTDTQYF. In DNA form, the CDR3 reads TGTGCCTGGAGGGGCCCGGGACTCTTCACAGATACGCAGTATTTT.

The chain carries TRBV29-1 and TRBJ2-7; tentatively, D is TRBD2 (7 bases). Germline CDR1 and CDR2: SQVTM and ANQGSEA. V shed 4 bases and J shed 7 bases, with 14 bases lying between them. The CDR3 sequence is 12 residues long. The CDR3 sequence: CSVGKGGAEQYF. Written as DNA, the CDR3 is TGCAGCGTTGGGAAAGGGGGGGCAGAGCAGTACTTC.

The gene calls are TRBV20-1 and TRBJ2-5, with D unresolved. The CDR3 length is 14 residues. The germline V gene has CDR1 DFQATT and CDR2 SNEGSKA (reference sequence). Between the trimmed V and J ends, which lost 1 base and 2 bases, there was a span of 11 bases. DNA of the CDR3: TGCAGTGCTAGAGGTGGGCTATCTCAAGAGACCCAGTACTTC. Its protein is CSARGGLSQETQYF.

The rearrangement links TRBV30 to TRBJ1-1; TRBD1 agrees at 8 bases. Germline assignment: CDR1 GTSNPN and CDR2 SVGIG (reference sequence). The length of the CDR3 is 14 residues. With 0 bases clipped from V and 0 bases from J, the junction kept 0 bases outside the gene matches. This CDR3 is CAWSVGQVNTEAFF. In nucleotides, the CDR3 is TGTGCCTGGAGTGTGGGACAGGTGAACACTGAAGCTTTCTTT.

This chain joins TRBV3-1 and TRBJ2-7; D remains ambiguous. Trimming removed 3 bases from V and 2 bases from J, with 8 bases in between. CDR3 length: 13 amino acids. Germline V gives CDR1 LGHDT, CDR2 YNNKEL (reference sequence). CDR3 nucleotides: TGTGCCAGCAGCCATCTCACCGCCTACGAGCAGTACTTC. It encodes CASSHLTAYEQYF.

This sequence joins TRBV5-4 and TRBJ1-2, with no clear D. This CDR3 is built from 17 residues. The V and J ends lost 0 bases and 4 bases respectively, with 19 bases between them. Looked up from germline, CDR1 is SGHNT and CDR2 is YYREEE (reference sequence). Here the CDR3 reads CASSLEGPGAFGYGYTF. The CDR3 DNA reads TGTGCCAGCAGCTTGGAAGGGCCCGGAGCTTTTGGCTATGGCTACACCTTC.

The genes are TRBV12-3 or TRBV12-4 and TRBJ1-1, with TRBD1 identical over 7 bases. This CDR3 comprises 14 residues. V lost 5 bases to trimming and J lost 5 bases; unmatched junction nucleotides: 8. This CDR3 is CASSRDSLGTEAFF. For the CDR3, the DNA is TGTGCCAGCAGTCGGGACAGCCTGGGGACTGAAGCTTTCTTT.

This clonotype was observed once. V gene TRBV3-1 combines with J gene TRBJ1-1, with D tentatively TRBD1 (5 bases). The CDR3 loop spans 17 amino acids. Trimming removed 4 bases at V and 4 bases at J, with 22 bases between. The V gene's germline CDR1 is LGHDT and CDR2 YNNKEL (reference sequence). CDR3 sequence (DNA): TGTGCCAGCAGCCCAAGGCCCCCAGGGTCGGCTGGCACTGAAGCTTTCTTT. It specifies CASSPRPPGSAGTEAFF.

Only one count was recorded for this clonotype. The chain employs TRBV12-3 or TRBV12-4 and TRBJ2-3; a weak D match, TRBD1 (6 bases). The V end lost 7 bases, the J end lost 7 bases, and 12 bases lay between the germline ends. CDR3 length: 12 residues. In nucleotides, the CDR3 is TGTGCCAGCACAGGGGCCGAAAATACGCAGTATTTT. Translated: CASTGAENTQYF.

CDR3 sequence (DNA): TGCAGTGCTAGAATCCCCGGGACAGGGCACTCACCCCTCCACTTT. Translating gives CSARIPGTGHSPLHF. This sequence joins TRBV20-1 and TRBJ1-6, with 9 bases matching TRBD1. Germline V gene lookup returns CDR1 DFQATT and CDR2 SNEGSKA (reference sequence). The CDR3 runs to 15 residues. V trimming: 2 bases; J trimming: 10 bases; junction bases outside the gene matches: 9.

The chain uses TRBV20-1 and TRBJ2-3; 7 positions agree with TRBD2. J was trimmed by 2 bases and V by 5 bases; bases with no gene match: 7. The CDR3 has 14 residues. Germline V gives CDR1 DFQATT, CDR2 SNEGSKA (reference sequence). CDR3 amino acids: CSAPMGGVTDTQYF. The CDR3 nucleotides are TGCAGTGCTCCAATGGGGGGGGTCACAGATACGCAGTATTTT.